This T cell receptor beta chain was documented in a study of control samples from healthy donors and cancer patients. In germline, CDR1 is MNHEY, CDR2 SVGAGI. The CDR3 has 13 amino acids. Method: immunoSEQ multiplex PCR; TCRdb's copy keeps in-frame clones and lacks some. The sample has roughly 100,000 clones, around 88% seen once. Points on this clone: One junction end disagrees with the germline gene, perhaps due to a read error.

The sample taken for sequencing was blood. The TCR originated in a man aged 25-45 years in good health. The rearrangement uses TRBV6-5 and TRBJ1-1; tentatively, D is TRBD1 (5 bases). CDR3 bases: TGTGCCAGCAGGGGGGGACTGAACCCTGAAGCTTTCTTT. It specifies CASRGGLNPEAFF.